The T cell receptor beta chain described here comes from a study of shared clonotypes between healthy human individuals. TCRdb keeps only in-frame clones here, not all; method: immunoSEQ multiplex PCR. The table has over a million clones, 96% seen once. The CDR3 is made up of 15 amino acids. CDR1 and CDR2 from the germline V gene are KGHSH and LQKENI. V shed 4 bases, J shed 3 bases, and the junction held 7 bases outside the gene matches. This TCR came from a man aged 25-45 years in good health. Sequenced sample: naive CD4+ T cells sorted from blood. Sample subset: CD45RA+ positively selected. This chain uses TRBV18 with TRBJ1-1; 8 nucleotides line up with TRBD1. The CDR3: CASSRGQGGYTEAFF. CDR3 coding DNA: TGTGCCAGCTCACGCGGACAGGGTGGGTACACTGAAGCTTTCTTT.